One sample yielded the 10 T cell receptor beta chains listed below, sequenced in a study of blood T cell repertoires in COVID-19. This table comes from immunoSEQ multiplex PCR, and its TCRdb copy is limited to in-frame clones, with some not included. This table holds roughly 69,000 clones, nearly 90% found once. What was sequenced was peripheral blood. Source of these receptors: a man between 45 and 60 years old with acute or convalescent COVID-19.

CDR3 nucleotide sequence: TGTGCCAGCAGTTTATCGGCAGGGCGCAATCAGCCCCAGCATTTT. This codes for CASSLSAGRNQPQHF. The chain is built from TRBV27 and TRBJ1-5; TRBD1 might be the D (5 bases). Between the trimmed V and J ends, which lost 0 bases and 2 bases, there was a span of 8 bases. Germline V gene sequence: CDR1 MNHEY, CDR2 SMNVEV (reference sequence). The CDR3 totals 15 residues.

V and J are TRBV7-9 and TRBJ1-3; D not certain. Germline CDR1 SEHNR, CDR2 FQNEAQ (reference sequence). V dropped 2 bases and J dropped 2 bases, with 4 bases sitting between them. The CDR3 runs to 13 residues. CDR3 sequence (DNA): TGTGCCAGCAGCTTAACTACTGGAAACACCATATATTTT. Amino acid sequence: CASSLTTGNTIYF.

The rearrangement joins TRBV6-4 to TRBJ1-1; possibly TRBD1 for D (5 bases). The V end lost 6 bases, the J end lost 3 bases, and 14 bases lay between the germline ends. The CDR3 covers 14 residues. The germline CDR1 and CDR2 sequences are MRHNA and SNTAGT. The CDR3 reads CASREDSYYTEAFF. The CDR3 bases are TGTGCCAGCAGGGAAGACAGTTACTACACTGAAGCTTTCTTT.

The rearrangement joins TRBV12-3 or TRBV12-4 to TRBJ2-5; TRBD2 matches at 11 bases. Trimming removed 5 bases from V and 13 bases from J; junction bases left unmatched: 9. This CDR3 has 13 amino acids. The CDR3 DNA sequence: TGTGCCAGCAGTCCCGGGACTAGCGGCCGCAGGTACTTC. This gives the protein CASSPGTSGRRYF.

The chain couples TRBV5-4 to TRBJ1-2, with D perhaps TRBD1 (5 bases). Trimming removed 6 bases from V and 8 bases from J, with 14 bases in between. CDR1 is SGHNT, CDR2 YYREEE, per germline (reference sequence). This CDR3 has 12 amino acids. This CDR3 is CASTRGGRGYTF. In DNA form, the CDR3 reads TGTGCCAGCACCCGGGGGGGACGGGGCTACACCTTC. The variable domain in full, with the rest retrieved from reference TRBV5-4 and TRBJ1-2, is ETGVTQSPTHLIKTRGQQVTLRCSSQSGHNTVSWYQQALGQGPQFIFQYYREEENGRGNFPPRFSGLQFPNYSSELNVNALELDDSALYLCASTRGGRGYTFGSGTRLTVV.

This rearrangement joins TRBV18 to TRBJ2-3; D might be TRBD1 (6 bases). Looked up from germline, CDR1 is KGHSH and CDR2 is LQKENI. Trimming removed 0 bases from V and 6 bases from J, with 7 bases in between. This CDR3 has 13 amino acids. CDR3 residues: CASSPPGADTQYF. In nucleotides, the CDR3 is TGTGCCAGCTCACCACCGGGGGCCGATACGCAGTATTTT.

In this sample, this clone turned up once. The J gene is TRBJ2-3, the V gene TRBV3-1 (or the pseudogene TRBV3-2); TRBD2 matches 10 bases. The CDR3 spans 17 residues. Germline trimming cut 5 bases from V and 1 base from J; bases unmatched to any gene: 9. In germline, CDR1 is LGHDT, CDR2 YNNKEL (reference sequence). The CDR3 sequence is CASSGRTSGAGTDTQYF. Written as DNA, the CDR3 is TGTGCCAGCAGCGGAAGGACTAGCGGAGCAGGCACAGATACGCAGTATTTT.

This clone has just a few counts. Here the CDR3 reads CASSDYREIGQPQHF. The CDR3 DNA reads TGTGCCAGCAGCGACTACAGGGAGATCGGTCAGCCCCAGCATTTT. The chain joins TRBV7-9 to TRBJ1-5; weak D call: TRBD1 (6 bases). Trimming took 5 bases from V and 6 from J, leaving 17 bases between them. The CDR3 totals 15 residues. Per germline, CDR1 SEHNR and CDR2 FQNEAQ (reference sequence).

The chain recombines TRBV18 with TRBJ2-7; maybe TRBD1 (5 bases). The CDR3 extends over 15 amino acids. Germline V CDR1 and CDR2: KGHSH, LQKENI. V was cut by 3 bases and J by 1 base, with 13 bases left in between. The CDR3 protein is CASSPGPDISYEQYF. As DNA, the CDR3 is TGTGCCAGCTCACCTGGCCCGGACATTTCCTACGAGCAGTACTTC. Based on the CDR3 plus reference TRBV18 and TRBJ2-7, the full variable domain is NAGVMQNPRHLVRRRGQEARLRCSPMKGHSHVYWYRQLPEEGLKFMVYLQKENIIDESGMPKERFSAEFPKEGPSILRIQQVVRGDSAAYFCASSPGPDISYEQYFGPGTRLTVT.

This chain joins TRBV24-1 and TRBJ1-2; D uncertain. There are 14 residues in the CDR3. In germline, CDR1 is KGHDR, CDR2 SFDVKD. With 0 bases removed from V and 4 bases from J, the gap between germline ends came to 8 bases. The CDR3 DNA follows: TGTGCCACCAGTGATTTGGAGTTCCCCTATGGCTACACCTTC. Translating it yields CATSDLEFPYGYTF.